This T cell receptor (beta chain) was sequenced in a study of molecular identifiers for immune sequencing clone quantification. The sample holds many counts of this clonotype. V was shortened by 6 bases and J by 2 bases, with 12 bases between the two germline ends. This CDR3 has 14 amino acids. Previously described methods and listed TCR primers were employed for the bulk TCR libraries. In TCRdb, the PCR reads were re-called with MiXCR into one record per CDR3 protein. The table records around 460,000 distinct CDR3 sequences, about a quarter of them present only once. Naive CD8 library inputs spanned about 17,000 to 1,100,000 sorted cells and 10%, 30% or 50% RNA.

The receptor was derived from a human donor in good health. Some libraries in this study had Jurkat cell RNA spiked in. The chain combines TRBV12-3 or TRBV12-4 with TRBJ2-3; D not certain. The specimen was naive CD8+ T cells from blood, with Jurkat cell RNA spiked in. Regarding subset: FACS-sorted CD8+CD4-CCR7+CD45RA+ naive T cells. In nucleotides, the CDR3 is TGTGCCAGCAGCCCCATACCGCCCACAGATACGCAGTATTTT. Its protein product is CASSPIPPTDTQYF.